A selection of T cell receptor beta chains follows, all from one sample in a study of blood T cell repertoires in COVID-19. The table came from immunoSEQ multiplex PCR; TCRdb's copy has only in-frame clones and leaves some out. This sample has around 30,000 clones, with 93% found just once. Sequenced input: peripheral blood. The receptors stem from a male donor with active COVID-19. CDR3s include the opening cysteine and the closing phenylalanine or tryptophan. D genes are given only for firm matches.

>TRBJ2-7|NA|TRBV3-1/TRBV3-2
CASSQSGYEQYF
>TRBJ1-3|NA|TRBV12-3/TRBV12-4
CASSFYENTIYF
>TRBJ1-6|NA|TRBV4-1
CASSQETFRRDNSPLHF
>TRBJ2-7|NA|TRBV5-5
CASSLRSQGSYEQYF
>TRBJ1-5|NA|TRBV4-2
CASSQSGTTGNQPQHF
>TRBJ1-3|NA|TRBV7-9
CASSSGSQSGNTIYF
>TRBJ2-7|NA|TRBV20-1
CATSRGYEQYF
>TRBJ1-6|NA|TRBV9
CASSTGDSYNSPLHF
>TRBJ1-2|NA|TRBV7-6
CASSLVGGVSNYGYTF
>TRBJ1-2|NA|TRBV18
CASSRSGRTLDGYTF
>TRBJ2-7|TRBD1|TRBV19
CASSMSGPTGSLDEQYF
>TRBJ2-7|TRBD1|TRBV5-1
CASSFGQEASEQYF
>TRBJ1-1|NA|TRBV3-1/TRBV3-2
CASSQVGGVTEAFF
>TRBJ2-6|NA|TRBV9
CASSVLLSGANVLTF
>TRBJ1-5|NA|TRBV6-1
CASSESYSNQPQHF
>TRBJ1-5|TRBD1|TRBV19
CASRGTAFSNQPQHF
>TRBJ1-5|NA|TRBV7-9
CASSLDGWGYTQPQHF
>TRBJ2-7|TRBD1|TRBV4-1
CASSQLPGQGFLIYEQYF
>TRBJ2-7|TRBD2|TRBV19
CASSRGDYYSEQYF
>TRBJ2-7|NA|TRBV9
CASSVDRESYEQYF
>TRBJ2-3|NA|TRBV11-1
CASTSTDTQYF
>TRBJ2-6|TRBD1|TRBV19
CASTEQGAQGANVLTF
>TRBJ1-4|TRBD1|TRBV6-5
CASQGQINEKLFF
>TRBJ1-4|NA|TRBV7-8
CASSLGGRDNEKLFF
>TRBJ2-3|TRBD2|TRBV2
CASRETSGGASDTQYF
>TRBJ1-5|NA|TRBV19
CASRLGRQRRGQPQHF
>TRBJ2-5|NA|TRBV7-3
CASSPARREETQYF
>TRBJ1-6|NA|TRBV7-9
CASSRGDSPLHF
>TRBJ2-2|TRBD2|TRBV4-1
CASSQGLAGNTGELFF
>TRBJ2-7|TRBD1|TRBV20-1
CSARQGYEQYF
>TRBJ2-2|NA|TRBV29-1
CSVEYRTGELFF
>TRBJ2-1|TRBD2|TRBV7-9
CASSYEAGGPSYNEQFF
>TRBJ2-7|NA|TRBV7-2
CASSLAGQGIHEQYF
>TRBJ2-2|TRBD1|TRBV7-3
CASSAGTGGRGGELFF
>TRBJ2-1|NA|TRBV13
CASSDTRGADSSYNEQFF
>TRBJ1-2|TRBD1|TRBV2
CASRTTGRGYGYTF
>TRBJ2-5|TRBD2|TRBV18
CASSPAGTTIQETQYF
>TRBJ2-2|TRBD1|TRBV7-2
CASSLLGQGGTGELFF
>TRBJ1-2|NA|TRBV12-3/TRBV12-4
CASRTGLGGYTF
>TRBJ1-5|TRBD1|TRBV7-2
CASSADRGGNQPQHF
>TRBJ1-4|TRBD1|TRBV29-1
CSAMDRVMSANEKLFF
>TRBJ2-7|TRBD2|TRBV5-1
CASSARARAGGSYEQYF
>TRBJ1-3|NA|TRBV5-6
CASSLAAGNTIYF
>TRBJ1-6|NA|TRBV21-1
CASSKGQVRTSPLHF
>TRBJ1-5|TRBD1|TRBV27
CASSLMGQIGQPQHF